These 31 T cell receptor beta chains share one sample of origin, sequenced in a study of blood T cell repertoires in COVID-19. Generated by immunoSEQ multiplex PCR, the TCRdb table keeps only in-frame clones and is missing some. Of some 150,000 clones detected, approximately 84% appear once; the ten largest clones hold about 2.7%. The sequencing sample was made of peripheral blood. These receptors came from a human donor with acute or convalescent COVID-19. The donor label of this sample is uncertain.

This clone was seen only once. This chain joins TRBV25-1 and TRBJ1-2, with 8 positions matching TRBD1. The germline gives CDR1 MGHDK, CDR2 SYGVNS. V lost 4 bases, J lost 7 bases, and 5 bases stayed unmatched. CDR3 length equals 13 residues. Here the CDR3 DNA reads TGTGCCAGCAGTGGACAGGGGCTGAGTGGCTACACCTTC. Protein product: CASSGQGLSGYTF.

V gene TRBV2 combines with J gene TRBJ2-7; TRBD1 agrees at 8 bases. Germline V gives CDR1 SNHLY, CDR2 FYNNEI. The V segment lost 3 bases and the J segment 6 bases; nucleotides outside the gene matches: 7. The CDR3 is 14 amino acids. This CDR3 reads CASSEGRGLLEQYF. Here the CDR3 DNA reads TGTGCCAGCAGTGAGGGCAGGGGGCTCCTCGAGCAGTACTTC.

V usage is TRBV6-5 and J usage is TRBJ1-3, with D hard to call. There are 15 residues in the CDR3. Trimming cost V 7 bases and J 3 bases, with 16 bases left between them. CDR1 is MNHEY and CDR2 is SVGAGI in the germline V gene. Written as DNA, the CDR3 is TGTGCCAGCACCACGGGAAAGTTAGGTGGAAACACCATATATTTT. Translation: CASTTGKLGGNTIYF.

The chain joins TRBV6-5 to TRBJ1-5; possible D gene TRBD1, 6 bases. The CDR3 runs to 14 residues. Germline V gene lookup returns CDR1 MNHEY and CDR2 SVGAGI. Trimming took 9 bases from V and 5 from J, leaving 17 bases between them. The CDR3 nucleotides read TGTGCCAGTAGTCTATACAGGGACCATCAGCCCCAGCATTTT. Protein product: CASSLYRDHQPQHF.

This chain connects TRBV3-1 (or the pseudogene TRBV3-2) to TRBJ1-4, with 11 positions matching TRBD1. The trim removed 3 bases at V and 9 bases at J, leaving 9 bases unmatched. The CDR3 length is 16 residues. Germline values: CDR1 LGHDT, CDR2 YNNKEL (reference sequence). Written as DNA, the CDR3 is TGTGCCAGCAGCCAGGGGTCGGGGACAGGGGGGAAAAAACTGTTTTTT. It codes for CASSQGSGTGGKKLFF.

This clone was recorded a few times. The CDR3 protein is CAPSVGLAGYFKGETQYF. CDR3 DNA: TGTGCACCCTCTGTCGGGCTAGCGGGGTACTTTAAAGGGGAGACCCAGTACTTC. The J gene is TRBJ2-5, the V gene TRBV19; 9 positions agree with TRBD2. The CDR3 has 18 residues. Germline V CDR1 and CDR2: LNHDA, SQIVND (reference sequence).

The chain combines TRBV7-2 with TRBJ1-5, with 9 positions matching TRBD1. The CDR3 consists of 14 residues. The V gene's germline CDR1 is SGHTA and CDR2 FQGNSA. Trimming at V came to 5 bases and at J to 7 bases, leaving 6 bases not matched to a gene. The CDR3 spells CASSRTGVGQPQHF. CDR3 nucleotide sequence: TGTGCCAGCAGCCGGACAGGGGTGGGCCAGCCCCAGCATTTT.

V gene TRBV14 combines with J gene TRBJ2-5; TRBD2 matches 7 bases. V was pared by 1 base and J by 3 bases, with 5 bases of the junction left unmatched. The V gene's germline CDR1 is SGHDN and CDR2 FVKESK. There are 15 residues in the CDR3. Written as DNA, the CDR3 is TGTGCCAGCAGCCAAGGGACTAGGGGAAAAGAGACCCAGTACTTC. Translating it yields CASSQGTRGKETQYF.

This clone has just a few counts. The chain combines TRBV6-5 with TRBJ2-1; 8 positions agree with TRBD2. CDR1 MNHEY and CDR2 SVGAGI come from the germline V gene. V was clipped by 9 bases and J by 0 bases; unmatched bases: 4. The CDR3 runs to 14 residues. In nucleotides, the CDR3 is TGTGCCAGTACGGGGACTAGCTCCTACAATGAGCAGTTCTTC. This gives the protein CASTGTSSYNEQFF.

There are a few counts of this clone. V is TRBV9 and J is TRBJ2-1, with 7 positions matching TRBD2. V shed 0 bases, J shed 12 bases, and the junction held 6 bases outside the gene matches. From germline, CDR1 is SGDLS and CDR2 YYNGEE. The CDR3 has 13 amino acids. The CDR3 DNA follows: TGTGCCAGCAGCGTAGAATATGCGGGAGTGCAGTTCTTC. Protein product: CASSVEYAGVQFF. The full variable domain, rest sourced from reference TRBV9 and TRBJ2-1, is DSGVTQTPKHLITATGQRVTLRCSPRSGDLSVYWYQQSLDQGLQFLIQYYNGEERAKGNILERFSAQQFPDLHSELNLSSLELGDSALYFCASSVEYAGVQFFGPGTRLTVL.

As DNA, the CDR3 is TGTGCCAGCTACTTTAAGGACTGGGGTGAGCAGTTCTTC. Amino acids: CASYFKDWGEQFF. The chain has TRBV21-1 and TRBJ2-1; TRBD2 is the table's D call and was not checked against the DNA. TRBV21-1 is a pseudogene segment. The CDR3 length is 13 residues.

The chain has TRBV7-9 and TRBJ1-1; unclear D gene. The CDR3 loop spans 15 amino acids. Germline V gives CDR1 SEHNR, CDR2 FQNEAQ (reference sequence). V was trimmed by 5 bases and J by 5 bases, leaving 18 bases between them. The CDR3 sequence: CASSLHDPGNTEAFF. DNA of the CDR3: TGTGCCAGCAGCCTACACGACCCGGGGAATACTGAAGCTTTCTTT. The whole variable domain, remainder taken from reference TRBV7-9 and TRBJ1-1, is DTGVSQNPRHKITKRGQNVTFRCDPISEHNRLYWYRQTLGQGPEFLTYFQNEAQLEKSRLLSDRFSAERPKGSFSTLEIQRTEQGDSAMYLCASSLHDPGNTEAFFGQGTRLTVV.

This chain connects TRBV21-1 to TRBJ1-2; the table's TRBD1 call for D was not verified on the DNA. TRBV21-1 is flagged as a pseudogene. The CDR3 extends over 13 amino acids. The CDR3 DNA reads as TGTGCCACCCCGAACAGGCGCTACTATGGCTACACCTTC. This gives the protein CATPNRRYYGYTF.

The V call is TRBV5-6, the J call TRBJ1-1; D may be TRBD1 (5 bases). CDR3 length: 14 amino acids. Germline V CDR1 and CDR2: SGHDT, YYEEEE. V was pared by 0 bases and J by 5 bases, with 11 bases between. As DNA, the CDR3 is TGTGCCAGCAGCTTGGTGGCAGGGCATACTGAAGCTTTCTTT. It is translated as CASSLVAGHTEAFF.

This clone was seen only a few times. The chain carries TRBV12-3 or TRBV12-4 and TRBJ2-7; maybe TRBD2 (6 bases). This CDR3 has 13 residues. Between the trimmed V and J ends, which lost 5 bases and 7 bases, there was a span of 15 bases. Here the CDR3 DNA reads TGTGCCAGCAGTCCCCGGACGGGACTGGAGCAGTACTTC. Its translation: CASSPRTGLEQYF.

The CDR3 nucleotides are TGCGCCAGCAGGAATGACAGGGGTTTTGAAAAACTGTTTTTT. Its translation: CASRNDRGFEKLFF. This chain uses TRBV5-1 with TRBJ1-4; 8 bases are shared with TRBD1. The length of the CDR3 is 14 residues. V was pared by 5 bases and J by 7 bases, with 7 bases of the junction left unmatched. Germline V gene sequence: CDR1 SGHRS, CDR2 YFSETQ.

This clone was seen just once. The rearrangement joins TRBV5-1 to TRBJ1-4; 10 bases are a match to TRBD1. Germline loops: CDR1 SGHRS, CDR2 YFSETQ. The junction had 4 bases not matched to a gene; V was cut back by 4 bases and J by 10 bases. CDR3 size: 13 residues. The CDR3, as DNA: TGCGCCAGCAGCCGGGGACAGGGGACAAAACTGTTTTTT. Translated: CASSRGQGTKLFF.

The chain is built from TRBV6-5 and TRBJ2-1; TRBD1 matches at 9 bases. J gave up 8 bases and V 0 bases, and 8 bases lay outside the gene matches. The CDR3 consists of 16 residues. Looked up from germline, CDR1 is MNHEY and CDR2 is SVGAGI. As DNA, the CDR3 is TGTGCCAGCAGTTACTCGACAGGGGGAAAGAGAGATGAGCAGTTCTTC. Translation: CASSYSTGGKRDEQFF.

The V and J genes are TRBV19 and TRBJ2-3; D gene ambiguous. CDR3 length: 13 amino acids. Trimming took 4 bases from V and 6 from J, leaving 11 bases between them. CDR1 and CDR2 from the germline V gene are LNHDA and SQIVND (reference sequence). This CDR3 is CASSKLTSDTQYF. The CDR3 region has the DNA TGTGCCAGTAGTAAGCTCACTTCCGATACGCAGTATTTT.

The chain has TRBV27 and TRBJ2-2; 9 bases are shared with TRBD1. V dropped 6 bases and J dropped 5; count of bases not matched to a gene: 4. The germline V gene has CDR1 MNHEY and CDR2 SMNVEV (reference sequence). This CDR3 has 14 amino acids. CDR3 sequence reads: CASRGTGWTGELFF. CDR3 nucleotides: TGTGCCAGCAGGGGGACAGGGTGGACCGGGGAGCTGTTTTTT.

The chain has TRBV5-8 and TRBJ1-1; no firm D call. Trimming shortened V by 4 bases and J by 4 bases, and 14 bases separated the two germline ends. Looked up from germline, CDR1 is SGHTS and CDR2 is YDEGEE. The CDR3 extends over 14 amino acids. CDR3 loop: CASSVPPRSTEAFF. CDR3 DNA: TGTGCCAGCAGCGTCCCCCCTCGTAGCACTGAAGCTTTCTTT.

The chain is built from TRBV2 and TRBJ2-5; TRBD2 matches 7 bases. Germline CDR1 SNHLY, CDR2 FYNNEI. J gave up 5 bases and V 5 bases, and 11 bases lay outside the gene matches. CDR3 length equals 15 residues. CDR3 nucleotides: TGTGCCAGCAGTCCGAGCGGGGCTGGAGTGGAGACCCAGTACTTC. Translating gives CASSPSGAGVETQYF.

The chain carries TRBV27 and TRBJ1-2; D is unresolved. Trimming stripped 2 bases from V and 2 bases from J, with 6 bases between. Germline CDR1 reads MNHEY; CDR2 reads SMNVEV (reference sequence). This CDR3 has 13 residues. The CDR3, as DNA: TGTGCCAGCAGTTTAGGCCAAAACTATGGCTACACCTTC. It encodes CASSLGQNYGYTF.

In its sample, this clone was seen once. The chain recombines TRBV2 with TRBJ2-5; TRBD2 is a possible D gene (7 bases). CDR1 SNHLY and CDR2 FYNNEI come from the germline V gene. The CDR3 spans 15 residues. Trimming shortened V by 5 bases and J by 1 base, and 14 bases separated the two germline ends. The CDR3 region is CASSLEGGGQETQYF. The CDR3 region has the DNA TGTGCCAGCAGTCTCGAGGGGGGGGGCCAAGAGACCCAGTACTTC.

The chain joins TRBV7-2 to TRBJ1-2, with D perhaps matching TRBD1 (5 bases). The CDR3 is made up of 15 amino acids. Between the trimmed V and J ends, which lost 6 bases and 0 bases, there was a span of 14 bases. Germline assignment: CDR1 SGHTA and CDR2 FQGNSA. Here the CDR3 reads CASSFRQSTNYGYTF. DNA of the CDR3: TGTGCCAGCAGTTTTAGACAGAGTACTAACTATGGCTACACCTTC.

V gene TRBV7-2 combines with J gene TRBJ1-5, with D uncertain. The CDR3 consists of 14 residues. Germline CDR1 and CDR2: SGHTA and FQGNSA. The ends were cut back, 1 base at V and 4 bases at J, with 8 bases in the middle. CDR3 sequence: CASSLEAGNQPQHF. CDR3 in DNA: TGTGCCAGCAGCTTAGAGGCGGGAAATCAGCCCCAGCATTTT.

The chain is built from TRBV2 and TRBJ2-1, with 12 bases fitting TRBD1. V gave up 8 bases and J gave up 10 bases; unmatched junction bases: 18. Per the germline V gene, CDR1 is SNHLY and CDR2 is FYNNEI. CDR3 size: 17 residues. CDR3 residues: CASPPSGQGADFAEQFF. The CDR3 DNA is TGTGCCAGCCCTCCCTCGGGACAGGGGGCCGATTTCGCCGAGCAGTTCTTC. Full variable domain (outside the CDR3, taken from reference TRBV2 and TRBJ2-1): EPEVTQTPSHQVTQMGQEVILRCVPISNHLYFYWYRQILGQKVEFLVSFYNNEISEKSEIFDDQFSVERPDGSNFTLKIRSTKLEDSAMYFCASPPSGQGADFAEQFFGPGTRLTVL.

V gene TRBV30 combines with J gene TRBJ2-1, with D maybe TRBD1 (6 bases). This CDR3 is built from 14 residues. Germline CDR1 reads GTSNPN; CDR2 reads SVGIG (reference sequence). Trimming stripped 2 bases from V and 12 bases from J, with 20 bases between. This CDR3 reads CAWSRYRVGMGQFF. The CDR3 nucleotides are TGTGCCTGGAGTAGGTACAGGGTCGGGATGGGGCAGTTCTTC.

This clone was seen once. V gene TRBV7-8 combines with J gene TRBJ2-1, with a tentative D call TRBD1 (6 bases). Germline assignment: CDR1 SGHVS and CDR2 FQNEAQ. V was trimmed by 3 bases and J by 7 bases, leaving 16 bases between them. The CDR3 runs to 15 residues. As DNA, the CDR3 is TGTGCCAGCAGCTTCAGGGGCCCCCCAATAAATGAGCAGTTCTTC. Translated, it gives CASSFRGPPINEQFF.

The rearrangement links TRBV9 to TRBJ2-3, with a tentative D call TRBD2 (5 bases). CDR1 SGDLS and CDR2 YYNGEE come from the germline V gene. The CDR3 covers 14 residues. V lost 0 bases to trimming and J lost 6 bases, with 11 bases between them. CDR3 protein: CASSVAGRGDTQYF. The CDR3 DNA follows: TGTGCCAGCAGCGTAGCGGGCCGAGGGGATACGCAGTATTTT. Supplemented by reference TRBV9 and TRBJ2-3, the full variable domain reads DSGVTQTPKHLITATGQRVTLRCSPRSGDLSVYWYQQSLDQGLQFLIQYYNGEERAKGNILERFSAQQFPDLHSELNLSSLELGDSALYFCASSVAGRGDTQYFGPGTRLTVL.

The chain recombines TRBV6-1 with TRBJ1-5; D is uncertain. Trimming shortened V by 3 bases and J by 3 bases, and 9 bases separated the two germline ends. CDR1 is MNHNS and CDR2 is SASEGT in the germline V gene. CDR3 length equals 14 residues. CDR3 bases: TGTGCCAGCAGTGACATACACAACAATCAGCCCCAGCATTTT. Its translation is CASSDIHNNQPQHF.